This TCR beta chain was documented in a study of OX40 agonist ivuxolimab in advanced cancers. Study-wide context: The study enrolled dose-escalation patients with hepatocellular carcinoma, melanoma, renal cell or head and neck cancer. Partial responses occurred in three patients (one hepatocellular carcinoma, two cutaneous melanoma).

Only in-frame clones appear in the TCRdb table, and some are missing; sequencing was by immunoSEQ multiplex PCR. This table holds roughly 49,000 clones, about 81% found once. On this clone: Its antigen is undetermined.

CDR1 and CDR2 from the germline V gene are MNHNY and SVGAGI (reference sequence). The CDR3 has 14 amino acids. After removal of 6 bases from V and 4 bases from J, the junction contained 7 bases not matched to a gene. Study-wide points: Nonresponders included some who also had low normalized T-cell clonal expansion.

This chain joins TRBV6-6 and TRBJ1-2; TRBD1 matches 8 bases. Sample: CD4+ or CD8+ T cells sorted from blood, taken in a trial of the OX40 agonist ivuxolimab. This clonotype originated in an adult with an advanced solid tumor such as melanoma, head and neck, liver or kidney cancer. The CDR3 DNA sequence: TGTGCCAGCAGCCTTAAAGACAGGGGCTATGGCTACACCTTC. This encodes CASSLKDRGYGYTF.